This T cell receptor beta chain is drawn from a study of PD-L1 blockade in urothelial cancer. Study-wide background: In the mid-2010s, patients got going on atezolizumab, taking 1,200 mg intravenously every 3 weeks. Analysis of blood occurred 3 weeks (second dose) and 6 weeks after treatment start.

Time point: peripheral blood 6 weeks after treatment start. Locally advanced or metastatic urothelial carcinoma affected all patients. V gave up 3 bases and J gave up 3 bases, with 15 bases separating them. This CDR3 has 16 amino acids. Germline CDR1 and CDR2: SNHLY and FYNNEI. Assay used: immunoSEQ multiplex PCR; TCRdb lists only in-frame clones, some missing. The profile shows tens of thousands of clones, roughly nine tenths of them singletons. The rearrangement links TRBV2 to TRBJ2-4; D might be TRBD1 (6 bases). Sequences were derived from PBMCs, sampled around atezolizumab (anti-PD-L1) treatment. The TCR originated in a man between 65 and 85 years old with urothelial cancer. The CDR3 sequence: CASSEAGQFDKNIQYF. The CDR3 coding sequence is TGTGCCAGCAGTGAGGCAGGACAGTTCGACAAAAACATTCAGTACTTC.